Here is one T cell receptor beta chain with its context. This record belongs to a study of cytotoxic CD8 clonotypes in ibrutinib-treated CLL. Study information: Samples showed on average about 260,000 productive templates and over 80,000 productive rearrangements.

Libraries were prepared by immunoSEQ multiplex PCR; TCRdb keeps only in-frame clonotypes and omits some of them. The table includes over 250,000 clones, less than 85% detected once. Roughly 2 micrograms of genomic DNA from cryopreserved PBMCs went into TCR beta libraries. The length of the CDR3 is 17 residues. Trimming left V 0 bases short and J 3 bases short, with 17 bases between. CDR1 and CDR2 from the germline V gene are SGHAT and FQNNGV. This TCR was sampled from a human donor with chronic lymphocytic leukemia. The source was PBMCs, collected at disease progression, from a patient treated with ibrutinib. The gene calls are TRBV11-2 and TRBJ1-2; D is undetermined. The CDR3 spells CASSLDPGGRSHYGYTF. The CDR3 coding sequence is TGTGCCAGCAGCTTAGATCCGGGAGGCAGGTCCCACTATGGCTACACCTTC.